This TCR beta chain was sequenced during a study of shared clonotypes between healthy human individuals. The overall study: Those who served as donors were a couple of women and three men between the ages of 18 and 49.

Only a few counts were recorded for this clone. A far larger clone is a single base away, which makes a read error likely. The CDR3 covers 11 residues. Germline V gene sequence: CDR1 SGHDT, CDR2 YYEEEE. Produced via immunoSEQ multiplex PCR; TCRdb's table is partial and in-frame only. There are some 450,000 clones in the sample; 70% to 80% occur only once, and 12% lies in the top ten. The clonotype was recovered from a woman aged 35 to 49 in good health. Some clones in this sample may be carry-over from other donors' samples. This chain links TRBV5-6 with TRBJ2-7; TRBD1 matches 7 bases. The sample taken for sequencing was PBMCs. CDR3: CASSLSGQTAF. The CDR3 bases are TGTGCCAGCAGCTTATCGGGACAGACTGCGTTC.